This T cell receptor beta chain was retrieved from a study of T cells after yellow fever vaccination. Study overall: Libraries from low-cell-number fractions were prepared with the SMART-Seq v4 Ultra Low Input RNA kit.

The germline CDR1 and CDR2 sequences are MNHEY and SVGEGT. V shed 5 bases, J shed 5 bases, and the junction held 15 bases outside the gene matches. The CDR3 contains 17 residues. This clonotype was seen at least ten times. Its antigen is currently unknown. Study-wide findings and caveats: The secondary response peaked faster, at day 5 versus 15, but was weaker. Abundant contaminating clonotypes from the bulk population could appear in FACS-sorted repertoires.

The authors made TCR cDNA by 5'RACE template switching, adding a universal primer site and UMIs. TCRdb re-called the 5' RACE reads through MiXCR, storing one row per CDR3 protein. The data contain about 240,000 distinct CDR3 sequences, less than 8.5% of them seen just once; the ten biggest clones take up roughly 0.93%. The origin of this receptor is a man aged 30 to 45 who received the YFV17D yellow fever vaccine. The sequenced sample was CD4+ T cells sorted from PBMCs, obtained 15 days after the yellow fever booster vaccination. The chain employs TRBV6-2 or TRBV6-3 and TRBJ2-1; 7 positions match TRBD2. This CDR3 reads CASSSGSSGTSNNEQFF. The DNA of the CDR3 is TGTGCCAGCAGTAGTGGGAGCAGCGGGACCTCTAACAATGAGCAGTTCTTC.